The 5 T cell receptor beta chains below all came from one sample that was sequenced in a study of beta chain features in type 1 diabetes. No antigens are known for them. Whole-study findings and limits: Among all four CD4+ subsets, Type 1 diabetes patients had TCRB CDR3s that were moderately but significantly shorter.

TCRB transcripts that were expressed got sequenced, as all of the isolated RNA had been reverse transcribed. Here immunoSEQ multiplex PCR was the method, and the copy in TCRdb shows in-frame clones only, minus some. Of about 160,000 clones listed, 6.5% to 10% were seen once; the top ten hold over 0.5%. Sequencing was carried out using central memory CD4+ T cells from blood. The origin of the receptors is a woman aged 18-29 years with type 1 diabetes.

This clone was picked up a small number of times. This chain uses TRBV7-3 with TRBJ2-1; TRBD2 aligns across 13 bases. Germline V gene sequence: CDR1 SGHTA, CDR2 FQGTGA. The junction had 8 bases not matched to a gene; V was cut back by 6 bases and J by 6 bases. The CDR3 extends over 16 amino acids. The CDR3 spells CASSTSGRAGANEQFF. The CDR3 DNA reads TGTGCCAGCAGTACTAGCGGGAGGGCCGGGGCCAATGAGCAGTTCTTC.

This clone showed up just a few times. The genes are TRBV2 and TRBJ1-1; no clear D. Deletions cut 6 bases from V and 0 bases from J, with 8 bases between. There are 13 residues in the CDR3. The germline V gene encodes CDR1 SNHLY and CDR2 FYNNEI. CDR3 loop: CASSPQMNTEAFF. CDR3 DNA sequence: TGTGCCAGCAGCCCTCAGATGAACACTGAAGCTTTCTTT.

This clone occurred a few times. Other DNA sequences of this sample code for an identical CDR3. The chain recombines TRBV11-2 with TRBJ2-5; TRBD1 matches 8 bases. CDR1 and CDR2 (germline): SGHAT, FQNNGV. CDR3 size: 15 residues. Unmatched junction bases numbered 3, after V lost 2 bases and J lost 1 base. CDR3 DNA: TGTGCCAGCAGCTTATCCACAGGGGGCCAAGAGACCCAGTACTTC. Amino acids: CASSLSTGGQETQYF. Full variable domain (outside the CDR3, taken from reference TRBV11-2 and TRBJ2-5): EAGVAQSPRYKIIEKRQSVAFWCNPISGHATLYWYQQILGQGPKLLIQFQNNGVVDDSQLPKDRFSAERLKGVDSTLKIQPAKLEDSAVYLCASSLSTGGQETQYFGPGTRLLVL.

This clone appeared a few times. The sample has other DNA sequences that encode this CDR3 too. This chain connects TRBV6-5 to TRBJ1-1; D gene unclear. Germline CDR1 MNHEY, CDR2 SVGAGI. Trimming took 2 bases from V and 0 from J, leaving 7 bases between them. This CDR3 region has 14 residues. Written as DNA, the CDR3 is TGTGCCAGCAGTTACCGGGGTATGAACACTGAAGCTTTCTTT. This codes for CASSYRGMNTEAFF.

In this sample, this clone turned up a few times. The CDR3 DNA reads as TGCGCCAGCAGCCAAGACAGGGATCCCCCCTATGGCTACACCTTC. Protein sequence: CASSQDRDPPYGYTF. The J gene is TRBJ1-2, the V gene TRBV4-3, with D tentatively TRBD1 (5 bases). Germline lookup yields CDR1 LGHNA and CDR2 YSLEER. Deletions cut 0 bases from V and 4 bases from J, with 12 bases between. The CDR3 is made up of 15 amino acids.